These T cell receptor beta chains were read from a single sample in a study of T-cell reconstitution after alpha-beta-depleted transplantation in children. MiXCR, applied by TCRdb to the PCR reads, yields one record per CDR3 protein. The sample lists about 290,000 distinct CDR3 sequences, 6% to 10% occurring once. This specimen consisted of peripheral blood, obtained 360 days after TCRalphabeta/CD19-depleted stem cell transplant. The receptors were sampled from a female patient between 2 and 10 years old who had a stem cell transplant for Fanconi anemia, so the T cells may come from the graft donor. Both conserved end residues are part of each CDR3. The D gene is left open where the match is weak. Some rows mark clone size as missing; the rest say once, few, many or name a class of expanded clone.

TRBV30	many	14	TRBJ2-4	TRBD2	TGTGCCTGGAGTGCTAGCGGGGGAAAAAACATTCAGTACTTC	CAWSASGGKNIQYF
TRBV28	once	16	TRBJ2-7	.	TGTGCCAGCAGTTTGCACCGGAGCGGAGCCAGCTACGAGCAGTACTTC	CASSLHRSGASYEQYF
TRBV27	many	16	TRBJ2-3	.	TGTGCCAGCAGTGCCCTGGGGGGGGGCGGAACAGATACGCAGTATTTT	CASSALGGGGTDTQYF
TRBV6-5	.	15	TRBJ1-2	.	TGTGCCAGCAGTTACGGCGGGGGCGCTTTTTATGGCTACACCTTC	CASSYGGGAFYGYTF
TRBV2	many	15	TRBJ2-7	TRBD1	TGTGCCAGCAGGAAACCGGGACAGGGGACCTACGAGCAGTACTTC	CASRKPGQGTYEQYF
TRBV20-1	few	12	TRBJ1-2	.	TGCAGTGCGAATTCGGGGAGGTATGGCTACACCTTC	CSANSGRYGYTF
TRBV6-5	many	16	TRBJ1-2	.	TGTGCCAGCAGTAGGTCTTCTCCGGGGAGTCACTATGGCTACACCTTC	CASSRSSPGSHYGYTF
TRBV28	many	15	TRBJ2-7	TRBD1	TGTGCCAGCAGTGGGCCGGGACAGGGAATGTACGAGCAGTACTTC	CASSGPGQGMYEQYF
TRBV20-1	.	14	TRBJ1-1	.	TGCAGTGCTAGAGTACAGACGATGAACACTGAAGCTTTCTTT	CSARVQTMNTEAFF
TRBV24-1	few	14	TRBJ2-1	TRBD1	TGTGCCACCACCCGGCCAGGGGGTTTTAATGAGCAGTTCTTC	CATTRPGGFNEQFF
TRBV11-1	.	14	TRBJ2-7	TRBD1	TGTGCCAGCAGCTTCGGGACAGGCCCCTACGAGCAGTACTTC	CASSFGTGPYEQYF
TRBV20-1	many	13	TRBJ2-5	.	TGCAGTGCTAGAGATTTGGTTAGGGAGACCCAGTACTTC	CSARDLVRETQYF
TRBV29-1	many	13	TRBJ2-1	.	TGCAGCGTTGAAGAAGATAGGTCGAATGAGCAGTTCTTC	CSVEEDRSNEQFF
TRBV2	few	13	TRBJ1-6	TRBD1	TGTGCCAGCCGCCGGGACAGGGTCTCACCCCTCCACTTT	CASRRDRVSPLHF
TRBV5-4	few	14	TRBJ2-4	.	TGTGCCAGCAGCTTGGGGCCGGGCAAAAATGATCAGTACTTC	CASSLGPGKNDQYF
TRBV14	few	19	TRBJ2-2	TRBD2	TGTGCCAGCAGCCAGCATCCGTGGACTAGCGGGACCTCCGGTGGGGAGCTGTTTTTT	CASSQHPWTSGTSGGELFF
TRBV20-1	many	16	TRBJ2-3	TRBD2	TGCAGTGCTAGTGGGAACCTCAGACTAGCGGGAGATACGCAGTATTTT	CSASGNLRLAGDTQYF
TRBV10-3	many	13	TRBJ2-1	.	TGTGCCACCCAGAATCCCCCTTACAATGAGCAGTTCTTC	CATQNPPYNEQFF
TRBV7-3	.	15	TRBJ2-1	.	TGTGCCAGCAGCTTAAGTTATCCGACGGACAATGAGCAGTTCTTC	CASSLSYPTDNEQFF
TRBV20-1	.	11	TRBJ1-5	.	TGCAGTGCTACTATAGGGGGGCCCCAGCATTTT	CSATIGGPQHF
TRBV20-1	few	12	TRBJ1-2	.	TGCAGTGCTAGGTCCCAAGGCTATGGCTACACCTTC	CSARSQGYGYTF
TRBV25-1	few	18	TRBJ2-5	.	TGTGCCAGCAGTGAATCCCCCCGACAGGCTCCGGCACAAGAGACCCAGTACTTC	CASSESPRQAPAQETQYF
TRBV20-1	many	13	TRBJ2-5	.	TGCAGTGCAAGGGACACCCTCCAAGAGACCCAGTACTTC	CSARDTLQETQYF
TRBV2	few	13	TRBJ2-3	TRBD1	TGTGCCAGCAGTGACACAGGGGAAGATACGCAGTATTTT	CASSDTGEDTQYF
TRBV20-1	many	10	TRBJ2-5	.	TGCAGTGCGGGACCTCCTGCCCAGTACTTC	CSAGPPAQYF
TRBV29-1	many	12	TRBJ2-3	.	TGCAGCGCCCATCGTCAGTCGGATACGCAGTATTTT	CSAHRQSDTQYF
TRBV20-1	many	13	TRBJ2-5	.	TGCAGTGCATTGACTAGAAGGAAATTAACCCAGTACTTC	CSALTRRKLTQYF